The 17 T cell receptor beta chains below all came from one sample that was sequenced in a study of human T cells and chemical hapten exposure. The sample's time point: pre-sensitization, week 0. Treatment denoted: therapeutic diphenylcyclopropenone sensitization with weekly scalp DPC. Unfractionated whole blood was the source from which total RNA was extracted. One entry per CDR3 protein results from TCRdb running MiXCR on the RACE reads. Here the sample spans over 50,000 distinct CDR3 sequences, 9.5% to 10% being singletons. Source: whole blood, taken in connection with sensitization to the hapten diphenylcyclopropenone (DPC). The receptors derive from a woman younger than 45 with alopecia areata. Some clones in this sample may be carry-over from other donors' samples.

Only a few counts were recorded for this clonotype. The chain has TRBV29-1 and TRBJ1-3; TRBD1 matches at 8 bases. Germline V gene lookup returns CDR1 SQVTM and CDR2 ANQGSEA. V lost 4 bases to trimming and J lost 3 bases; unmatched junction nucleotides: 5. This CDR3 contains 14 residues. CDR3 protein: CSVVTGGGGNTIYF. CDR3 nucleotide sequence: TGCAGCGTTGTAACAGGGGGAGGTGGAAACACCATATATTTT.

The chain links TRBV7-8 to TRBJ2-6; no clear D gene. This CDR3 spans 13 amino acids. With 4 bases removed from V and 2 bases from J, the gap between germline ends came to 3 bases. Per the germline V gene, CDR1 is SGHVS and CDR2 is FQNEAQ. This CDR3 is CASSSAGANVLTF. CDR3 bases: TGTGCCAGCAGCTCAGCTGGGGCCAACGTCCTGACTTTC.

The chain employs TRBV5-4 and TRBJ2-6; D remains ambiguous. This CDR3 comprises 17 residues. Trimming took off 3 bases at V and 4 bases at J, with 17 bases between the two ends. Germline lookup yields CDR1 SGHNT and CDR2 YYREEE (reference sequence). CDR3: CASSWTASPGGANVLTF. In nucleotides, the CDR3 is TGTGCCAGCAGCTGGACGGCCTCACCTGGAGGGGCCAACGTCCTGACTTTC.

This clonotype was seen more than once but under ten times. This CDR3 reads CSARLSGPNEQFF. CDR3 sequence (DNA): TGCAGTGCTAGGTTGTCAGGGCCCAATGAGCAGTTCTTC. V usage is TRBV20-1 and J usage is TRBJ2-1, with D possibly matching TRBD1 (5 bases). CDR3 length equals 13 residues. V shed 3 bases and J shed 6 bases, with 12 bases lying between them. Germline V lookup: CDR1 DFQATT, CDR2 SNEGSKA (reference sequence).

The chain carries TRBV24-1 and TRBJ2-3, with 8 bases lining up with TRBD1. With 3 bases clipped from V and 4 bases from J, the junction kept 5 bases outside the gene matches. The V gene's germline CDR1 is KGHDR and CDR2 SFDVKD. The CDR3 runs 15 residues. The CDR3 region is CATSDPGQAADTQYF. Written as DNA, the CDR3 is TGTGCCACCAGTGATCCGGGACAGGCCGCAGATACGCAGTATTTT.

The chain joins TRBV5-5 to TRBJ2-3; 8 positions match TRBD1. Germline trimming cut 3 bases from V and 3 bases from J; bases unmatched to any gene: 9. This CDR3 comprises 16 residues. Germline V gene data show CDR1 as SGHKS and CDR2 as YYEKEE (reference sequence). The CDR3 DNA reads TGTGCCAGCAGCTACATGGGACAGGCAGGAACAGATACGCAGTATTTT. The encoded protein is CASSYMGQAGTDTQYF. Supplemented by reference TRBV5-5 and TRBJ2-3, the full variable domain reads DAGVTQSPTHLIKTRGQQVTLRCSPISGHKSVSWYQQVLGQGPQFIFQYYEKEERGRGNFPDRFSARQFPNYSSELNVNALLLGDSALYLCASSYMGQAGTDTQYFGPGTRLTVL.

This clonotype was counted at least ten times. J is TRBJ1-4 and V is TRBV12-3 or TRBV12-4, with a tentative D call TRBD1 (5 bases). The germline V and J ends were trimmed by 4 bases and 8 bases, with 11 bases remaining between them. This CDR3 region has 13 residues. CDR3 protein: CASSSRDGEKLFF. CDR3 coding DNA: TGTGCCAGCAGTTCCCGGGACGGGGAAAAACTGTTTTTT.

At least ten counts were recorded for this clonotype. V gene TRBV6-1 combines with J gene TRBJ2-7; maybe TRBD2 (5 bases). This CDR3 comprises 14 residues. Trimming took off 5 bases at V and 7 bases at J, with 18 bases between the two ends. Germline loops: CDR1 MNHNS, CDR2 SASEGT. This CDR3 reads CASSPRPGSGEQYF. In DNA, the CDR3 is TGTGCCAGCAGTCCCCGACCGGGGTCTGGGGAGCAGTACTTC.

This clonotype has only a few counts. This chain joins TRBV9 and TRBJ1-1, with 8 nucleotides matching TRBD1. Unmatched junction bases numbered 9, after V lost 2 bases and J lost 0 bases. There are 17 residues in the CDR3. Germline values: CDR1 SGDLS, CDR2 YYNGEE. CDR3: CASSVTGQGYMNTEAFF. In DNA, the CDR3 is TGTGCCAGCAGCGTGACAGGACAGGGCTACATGAACACTGAAGCTTTCTTT.

This clonotype has at least ten counts. V and J are TRBV7-2 and TRBJ2-5; no firm D call. CDR1 SGHTA and CDR2 FQGNSA come from the germline V gene. V shed 5 bases and J shed 1 base, with 11 bases lying between them. CDR3 length equals 14 residues. The CDR3 DNA reads TGTGCCAGCAGCGTACATCTTTTCCAAGAGACCCAGTACTTC. It specifies CASSVHLFQETQYF.

This chain uses TRBV7-2 with TRBJ2-7; D remains ambiguous. The CDR3 loop spans 13 amino acids. Germline-derived CDR1 and CDR2 are SGHTA and FQGNSA. V gave up 5 bases and J gave up 6 bases, with 14 bases separating them. CDR3 coding DNA: TGTGCCAGCAGCCCAACTGCCGCCCTCGAGCAGTACTTC. Protein sequence: CASSPTAALEQYF. Combining the CDR3 with reference TRBV7-2 and TRBJ2-7 gives the whole variable domain GAGVSQSPSNKVTEKGKDVELRCDPISGHTALYWYRQSLGQGLEFLIYFQGNSAPDKSGLPSDRFSAERTGGSVSTLTIQRTQQEDSAVYLCASSPTAALEQYFGPGTRLTVT.

This clonotype was counted ten times or more. The chain carries TRBV20-1 and TRBJ2-3, with D hard to call. CDR1 is DFQATT, CDR2 SNEGSKA, per germline (reference sequence). The CDR3 spans 14 residues. V was trimmed by 0 bases and J by 2 bases, leaving 9 bases between them. In DNA form, the CDR3 reads TGCAGTGCTAGAGATCCTCAGCTCACAGATACGCAGTATTTT. Encoded protein: CSARDPQLTDTQYF.

This clonotype came up a few times. V and J are TRBV4-3 and TRBJ1-6; D remains ambiguous. The germline CDR1 and CDR2 sequences are LGHNA and YSLEER. V shed 4 bases and J shed 10 bases, with 17 bases lying between them. This CDR3 region has 15 residues. CDR3 DNA: TGCGCCAGCAGCCCCCAGCTCCAAGCAGGATCACCCCTCCACTTT. Its protein product is CASSPQLQAGSPLHF.

The genes are TRBV20-1 and TRBJ2-3; D possibly corresponds to TRBD2 (7 bases). V lost 5 bases and J lost 4, with 16 bases in between. The CDR3 extends over 14 amino acids. Germline CDR1 is DFQATT and CDR2 is SNEGSKA (reference sequence). For the CDR3, the DNA is TGCAGTGCTCTGGGGGGGGGGCGCTCAGATACGCAGTATTTT. Translated, it gives CSALGGGRSDTQYF.

Ten or more counts support this clonotype. The chain uses TRBV10-3 and TRBJ1-6; tentatively, D is TRBD1 (6 bases). The CDR3 has 15 amino acids. Germline CDR1 and CDR2: ENHRY and SYGVKD. The V end was cut by 6 bases, the J end by 6 bases, with 15 bases between. The CDR3 sequence: CAISRTRGGNSPLHF. The CDR3 DNA is TGTGCCATCAGCAGAACCAGGGGAGGTAATTCACCCCTCCACTTT.

The chain employs TRBV7-2 and TRBJ2-3; D is possibly TRBD1 (6 bases). CDR3 size: 14 residues. Germline V gives CDR1 SGHTA, CDR2 FQGNSA. With 6 bases removed from V and 4 bases from J, the gap between germline ends came to 14 bases. CDR3 nucleotides: TGTGCCAGCAGTTCCGACAGGCCCCCAGATACGCAGTATTTT. Translated, it gives CASSSDRPPDTQYF. Drawing the rest from reference TRBV7-2 and TRBJ2-3, the complete variable domain is GAGVSQSPSNKVTEKGKDVELRCDPISGHTALYWYRQSLGQGLEFLIYFQGNSAPDKSGLPSDRFSAERTGGSVSTLTIQRTQQEDSAVYLCASSSDRPPDTQYFGPGTRLTVL.

This clonotype has a count of ten or more. The chain uses TRBV7-9 and TRBJ2-1, with 7 bases identical to TRBD1. The V and J ends lost 3 bases and 9 bases, in that order; junction bases with no gene match: 20. This CDR3 comprises 18 residues. Germline assignment: CDR1 SEHNR and CDR2 FQNEAQ (reference sequence). The CDR3: CASSFSWARDRALGEQFF. Written as DNA, the CDR3 is TGTGCCAGCAGCTTTTCGTGGGCTAGAGACAGGGCCCTTGGTGAGCAGTTCTTC.